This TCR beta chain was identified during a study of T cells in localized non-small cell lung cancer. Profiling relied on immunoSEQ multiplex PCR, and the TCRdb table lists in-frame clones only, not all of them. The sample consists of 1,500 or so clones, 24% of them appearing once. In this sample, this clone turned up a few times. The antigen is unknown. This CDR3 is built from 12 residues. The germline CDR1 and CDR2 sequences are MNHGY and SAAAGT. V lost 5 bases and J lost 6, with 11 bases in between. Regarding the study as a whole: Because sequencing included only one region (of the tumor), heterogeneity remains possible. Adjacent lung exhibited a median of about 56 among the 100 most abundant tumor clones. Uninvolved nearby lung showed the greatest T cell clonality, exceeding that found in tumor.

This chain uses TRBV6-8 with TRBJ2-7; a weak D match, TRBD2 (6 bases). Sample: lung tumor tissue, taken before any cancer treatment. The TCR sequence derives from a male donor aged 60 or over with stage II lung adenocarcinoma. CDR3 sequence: CASSPRRGEQYF. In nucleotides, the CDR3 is TGTGCCAGCAGTCCTAGGAGGGGCGAGCAGTACTTC.